The 23 T cell receptor beta chains below were found in one sample sequenced in a study of blood T cell repertoires in COVID-19. Profiling relied on immunoSEQ multiplex PCR, and the TCRdb table lists in-frame clones only, not all of them. The sample shows hundreds of thousands of clones, approximately 92% of them seen only once. The specimen was peripheral blood. These receptors were taken from a man between 18 and 35 years old with COVID-19, enrolled during active disease.

The J gene is TRBJ2-5, the V gene TRBV18, with unresolved D. Germline lookup yields CDR1 KGHSH and CDR2 LQKENI. CDR3 length: 15 amino acids. Trimming took 2 bases from V and 7 from J, leaving 17 bases between them. The CDR3 is CASSPKTRESGTQYF. The DNA for the CDR3 is TGTGCCAGCTCACCAAAAACTCGCGAGTCCGGGACCCAGTACTTC.

The chain combines TRBV19 with TRBJ1-2, with D uncertain. The CDR3 is made up of 15 amino acids. Per the germline V gene, CDR1 is LNHDA and CDR2 is SQIVND (reference sequence). V lost 0 bases to trimming and J lost 0 bases, with 8 bases between them. The CDR3 DNA is TGTGCCAGTAGTATAGATCTCGAGGCTAACTATGGCTACACCTTC. Protein sequence: CASSIDLEANYGYTF.

The chain recombines TRBV2 with TRBJ2-1; 11 bases are shared with TRBD2. The germline V gene encodes CDR1 SNHLY and CDR2 FYNNEI. The CDR3 is 15 amino acids. Germline trimming cut 6 bases from V and 3 bases from J; bases unmatched to any gene: 4. The CDR3 sequence is CASRITSGGYNEQFF. The CDR3 DNA reads as TGTGCCAGCAGAATCACTAGCGGGGGCTACAATGAGCAGTTCTTC.

This clone was observed once. The CDR3: CASSFAGGRNEQFF. CDR3 sequence (DNA): TGTGCCAGCAGCTTTGCGGGGGGTCGAAATGAGCAGTTCTTC. The genes are TRBV11-2 and TRBJ2-1; 8 bases are shared with TRBD2. Germline values: CDR1 SGHAT, CDR2 FQNNGV. The V and J ends lost 3 bases and 7 bases, in that order; junction bases with no gene match: 5. The CDR3 covers 14 residues.

The V call is TRBV19, the J call TRBJ2-2; D gene uncertain. Trimming shortened V by 1 base and J by 1 base, and 4 bases separated the two germline ends. The CDR3 covers 14 residues. Per the germline V gene, CDR1 is LNHDA and CDR2 is SQIVND (reference sequence). The CDR3 sequence: CASSIGQNTGELFF. CDR3 DNA: TGTGCCAGTAGTATAGGGCAGAACACCGGGGAGCTGTTTTTT. Looking up the rest from reference TRBV19 and TRBJ2-2 gives the full variable domain: DGGITQSPKYLFRKEGQNVTLSCEQNLNHDAMYWYRQDPGQGLRLIYYSQIVNDFQKGDIAEGYSVSREKKESFPLTVTSAQKNPTAFYLCASSIGQNTGELFFGEGSRLTVL.

The rearrangement joins TRBV9 to TRBJ2-3; 8 bases match TRBD2. Per germline, CDR1 SGDLS and CDR2 YYNGEE. The CDR3 covers 15 residues. V trimming: 6 bases; J trimming: 5 bases; junction bases outside the gene matches: 11. For the CDR3, the DNA is TGTGCCAGCACCCCATGGAGCGGGGGAGTAGATACGCAGTATTTT. As protein: CASTPWSGGVDTQYF. Supplemented by reference TRBV9 and TRBJ2-3, the full variable domain reads DSGVTQTPKHLITATGQRVTLRCSPRSGDLSVYWYQQSLDQGLQFLIQYYNGEERAKGNILERFSAQQFPDLHSELNLSSLELGDSALYFCASTPWSGGVDTQYFGPGTRLTVL.

The sample holds one count of this clone. This chain links TRBV6-6 with TRBJ2-7; possible D gene TRBD2, 5 bases. CDR3 length: 13 amino acids. The germline V gene encodes CDR1 MNHNY and CDR2 SVGAGI (reference sequence). V dropped 7 bases and J dropped 5 bases, with 15 bases sitting between them. CDR3 bases: TGTGCCAGCACCCGCCAGGACTTCCACGAGCAGTACTTC. Protein product: CASTRQDFHEQYF.

This rearrangement joins TRBV27 to TRBJ2-7; 8 nucleotides align to TRBD1. Germline values: CDR1 MNHEY, CDR2 SMNVEV (reference sequence). The CDR3 has 15 amino acids. V lost 5 bases and J lost 3; bases outside the gene matches: 9. The CDR3 here is CASSPRTGYFYEQYF. CDR3 nucleotides: TGTGCCAGCAGTCCCAGGACAGGGTACTTCTACGAGCAGTACTTC.

The chain recombines TRBV5-1 with TRBJ1-1, with TRBD1 identical over 7 bases. The junction had 2 bases not matched to a gene; V was cut back by 0 bases and J by 0 bases. CDR3 length: 15 residues. CDR1 is SGHRS and CDR2 is YFSETQ in the germline V gene. CDR3 sequence reads: CASSLEGALNTEAFF. The DNA of the CDR3 is TGCGCCAGCAGCTTGGAGGGGGCCTTGAACACTGAAGCTTTCTTT.

This clone was counted between two and nine times. Other DNA sequences in the same sample also yield this CDR3. The rearrangement links TRBV19 to TRBJ1-1; unclear D gene. Trimming took 1 base from V and 1 from J, leaving 4 bases between them. This CDR3 region has 13 residues. Germline lookup yields CDR1 LNHDA and CDR2 SQIVND (reference sequence). The CDR3 sequence is CASSIGQNTEAFF. As DNA, the CDR3 is TGTGCCAGTAGTATAGGACAGAACACTGAAGCTTTCTTT.

This sequence joins TRBV6-7 and TRBJ2-7; 9 positions match TRBD2. TRBV6-7 is known as an ORF, though its function is uncertain. V shed 2 bases and J 3 bases; nucleotides not matched to a gene: 2. CDR3 size: 14 residues. The CDR3 DNA reads TGTGCCAGCAGTTACAGGACTAGCGTCTACGAGCAGTACTTC. Protein sequence: CASSYRTSVYEQYF.

V and J are TRBV14 and TRBJ2-5; the match to TRBD1 covers 7 bases. The CDR3 has 15 amino acids. The V gene's germline CDR1 is SGHDN and CDR2 FVKESK. J gave up 5 bases and V 4 bases, and 10 bases lay outside the gene matches. The CDR3 coding sequence is TGTGCCAGCAGCCTACCCGAAACAGGGGAGGAGACCCAGTACTTC. Its translation is CASSLPETGEETQYF.

The chain combines TRBV2 with TRBJ1-3; the match to TRBD1 covers 10 bases. The length of the CDR3 is 18 residues. The germline gives CDR1 SNHLY, CDR2 FYNNEI. V lost 5 bases to trimming and J lost 0 bases; unmatched junction nucleotides: 10. CDR3 DNA: TGTGCCAGCAGTAAAAATCGACAGGGGGCTTTCTCTGGAAACACCATATATTTT. Translation gives CASSKNRQGAFSGNTIYF.

V gene TRBV2 combines with J gene TRBJ1-5; unclear D gene. The CDR3 extends over 14 amino acids. Germline CDR1 SNHLY, CDR2 FYNNEI. Deletions cut 8 bases from V and 6 bases from J, with 17 bases between. CDR3: CASSDGIMGQPQHF. Written as DNA, the CDR3 is TGTGCCAGCTCAGACGGGATAATGGGTCAGCCCCAGCATTTT.

The rearrangement links TRBV7-2 to TRBJ2-7; D unresolved. CDR1 SGHTA and CDR2 FQGNSA come from the germline V gene. Trimming removed 5 bases from V and 2 bases from J, with 7 bases in between. CDR3 length: 12 amino acids. The chain's CDR3 is CASSANTYEQYF. The CDR3 DNA is TGTGCCAGCAGCGCCAACACCTACGAGCAGTACTTC.

CDR3 amino acids: CASSGLAGGFETQYF. The CDR3, as DNA: TGTGCCAGCAGTGGGCTAGCGGGAGGTTTTGAGACCCAGTACTTC. J is TRBJ2-5 and V is TRBV2, with 11 bases that match TRBD2. Germline V gene lookup returns CDR1 SNHLY and CDR2 FYNNEI. Unmatched junction bases numbered 6, after V lost 4 bases and J lost 5 bases. The CDR3 totals 15 residues.

In the case of this clone: Distinct nucleotide sequences in the sample also encode this CDR3. V usage is TRBV5-1 and J usage is TRBJ2-5; 13 positions agree with TRBD2. The CDR3 has 14 residues. Germline V gene lookup returns CDR1 SGHRS and CDR2 YFSETQ. Germline trimming cut 5 bases from V and 3 bases from J; bases unmatched to any gene: 1. The CDR3 spells CASRGLAGEETQYF. Written as DNA, the CDR3 is TGCGCCAGCAGAGGACTAGCGGGAGAAGAGACCCAGTACTTC. Drawing the rest from reference TRBV5-1 and TRBJ2-5, the complete variable domain is KAGVTQTPRYLIKTRGQQVTLSCSPISGHRSVSWYQQTPGQGLQFLFEYFSETQRNKGNFPGRFSGRQFSNSRSEMNVSTLELGDSALYLCASRGLAGEETQYFGPGTRLLVL.

The count of this clone is one. The chain has TRBV5-1 and TRBJ2-5; perhaps TRBD2 as D (6 bases). This CDR3 contains 14 residues. V was clipped by 3 bases and J by 5 bases, with 14 bases between them. Germline loops: CDR1 SGHRS, CDR2 YFSETQ. The CDR3 DNA follows: TGCGCCAGCAGCTCGGGAGATCTGGGGGAGACCCAGTACTTC. Translating gives CASSSGDLGETQYF.

The V call is TRBV2, the J call TRBJ2-3, with 15 positions matching TRBD2. The CDR3 loop spans 21 amino acids. Germline lookup yields CDR1 SNHLY and CDR2 FYNNEI. J lost 0 bases, V lost 6 bases, and 16 bases had no gene match. CDR3 amino acids: CASSRRGTSGGQNTSTDTQYF. The DNA for the CDR3 is TGTGCCAGCAGCCGAAGGGGGACTAGCGGGGGGCAGAACACTAGCACAGATACGCAGTATTTT.

The chain combines TRBV7-8 with TRBJ1-6; D uncertain. The germline V and J ends were trimmed by 0 bases and 6 bases, with 6 bases remaining between them. The CDR3 contains 14 residues. Germline assignment: CDR1 SGHVS and CDR2 FQNEAQ. In DNA form, the CDR3 reads TGTGCCAGCAGCTTAGCCTCGGTTAATTCACCCCTCCACTTT. This gives the protein CASSLASVNSPLHF. Combining the CDR3 with reference TRBV7-8 and TRBJ1-6 gives the whole variable domain GAGVSQSPRYKVAKRGQDVALRCDPISGHVSLFWYQQALGQGPEFLTYFQNEAQLDKSGLPSDRFFAERPEGSVSTLKIQRTQQEDSAVYLCASSLASVNSPLHFGNGTRLTVT.

J is TRBJ2-5 and V is TRBV5-4; TRBD2 aligns across 7 bases. The V gene end was trimmed by 4 bases and the J gene end by 4 bases; junction bases not matched to a gene: 10. Germline CDR1 and CDR2: SGHNT and YYREEE (reference sequence). The CDR3 covers 15 residues. Here the CDR3 DNA reads TGTGCCAGCAGCCCCTCTAGCGGTGTAATAGAGACCCAGTACTTC. Its translation: CASSPSSGVIETQYF.

This clone came up once. The chain couples TRBV5-4 to TRBJ2-7, with TRBD1 as a possible D gene (6 bases). The ends were cut back, 0 bases at V and 3 bases at J, with 10 bases in the middle. Looked up from germline, CDR1 is SGHNT and CDR2 is YYREEE (reference sequence). This CDR3 has 14 amino acids. The CDR3, as DNA: TGTGCCAGCAGCTTGGTTGGGACATACTACGAGCAGTACTTC. Translated, it gives CASSLVGTYYEQYF.

The chain employs TRBV24-1 and TRBJ2-5; maybe TRBD2 (5 bases). Per the germline V gene, CDR1 is KGHDR and CDR2 is SFDVKD. The CDR3 totals 13 residues. Trimming stripped 1 base from V and 5 bases from J, with 7 bases between. The CDR3 here is CATSDFGSETQYF. The CDR3 DNA reads as TGTGCCACCAGTGATTTTGGGAGCGAGACCCAGTACTTC.